The entry below describes one T cell receptor beta chain. It has no known antigen specificity. No base quality values were provided; no much bigger clone lies one nucleotide off. RNA was extracted using the RNeasy kit, and about 0.5 to 1 microgram was reverse transcribed with random hexamers. TCR beta CDR3 regions were amplified with the immunoSEQ multiplex PCR assay covering 54 Vbeta and 13 Jbeta segments. PCR amplification bias was corrected by using a synthetic template baseline for primer optimization and computational correction. Per the authors' processing: Reads were assigned to V, D and J genes according to IMGT and analyzed in immunoSEQ Analyzer, with only productive sequences retained. Clonality was computed as one minus Shannon entropy normalized by log2 of the number of productive unique sequences. Public and private clones were assessed among the 100 most prevalent clones of each patient and control. Clones were defined as Susac-specific when absent from the healthy and MS cohorts, from over a thousand published viral clones and from other ImmuneACCESS disease sequences. TCRdb reran the public reads through fastp at Q25 and MiXCR, keeping productive beta chains. Each CDR3 protein appears once, grouped with its most common genes and DNA. TCRdb's processing, not the study's, gives the V and J calls here. The sample table contains 250,000 to 300,000 distinct CDR3 sequences; only one count was recorded for roughly 85% of them. The ten largest clonotypes hold 0.21% of the sample.

The data were obtained in a study of CD8 T cells in Susac syndrome (dated 2019 in TCRdb). Study-wide context: Repertoire sequencing was used to test whether CD8+ T cell activation and differentiation in Susac syndrome was antigen driven. The study compared CD8+ T cell repertoire clonality among over 9 healthy donors, around 14 Susac syndrome patients and 15 or so multiple sclerosis patients.

At the junction V is shortened by 4 bases and J by 6 bases, with 16 bases in between. The CDR3, cysteine through phenylalanine, is 14 amino acids long. The retained sequence is limited to the CDR3, 42 bases, with the frame set at the first base. According to the germline V gene, CDR1 reads SGHAT and CDR2 reads FQNNGV. Peripheral blood CD8+ and CD4+ T cells from healthy donors, Susac syndrome patients and multiple sclerosis patients were profiled by high-throughput TCR beta sequencing. The multiple sclerosis controls were treatment-naive patients who had stable or active relapsing-remitting disease and met the revised McDonald criteria. Bulk CD8+ and CD4+ T cells were purified magnetically by negative isolation, whereas CD8+ TEMRA cells were enriched by FACS. Blood was collected in EDTA tubes and processed within 24 hours, with PBMCs isolated through density gradient centrifugation. PBMCs intended for TCR sequencing were cryopreserved in liquid nitrogen and thawed later in a water bath at 37 degrees C. Purity of sorted or isolated CD4+, CD8+ and CD8+ TEMRA cells was at least 90%.

The paper as a whole reports these results and caveats: The number of individuals in the TCR sequencing and HLA analysis was recognized as being relatively small.

The V gene is TRBV11-2 and the J gene is TRBJ2-7; the D gene is perhaps TRBD2, on 5 matching bases. Material: CD8+ T cells from PBMCs. The clonotype was recovered from a human donor with multiple sclerosis. The CDR3 reads as follows: CASSSTLLDSEQYF. The DNA is as follows: TGTGCCAGCAGCTCAACCCTACTAGACTCCGAGCAGTACTTC.